Listed below are T cell receptor beta chains from one sample, sequenced in a study of shared clonotypes between healthy human individuals. The assay was immunoSEQ multiplex PCR, and TCRdb's table has in-frame clones only and misses some. The sample holds 2 million to 2.5 million clones, roughly 92% seen once. The sample consisted of naive CD4+ T cells from PBMCs. Every receptor here comes from a man aged 18 to 30 in good health. Some clones in this sample may be carry-over from other donors' samples. The CDR3 runs from the conserved cysteine through the conserved F or W. D genes are given only for firm matches. Part of the rows lack a size; the others show once, few, many or a class for expanded clones.

V gene: TRBV6-5; clone size: few; D gene: NA; J gene: TRBJ1-5; CDR3 protein: CASSRVGNQPQHF; CDR3 DNA: TGTGCCAGCAGCAGGGTCGGCAATCAGCCCCAGCATTTT
V gene: TRBV9; clone size: NA; D gene: NA; J gene: TRBJ2-1; CDR3 protein: CASSVEGRHNEQFF; CDR3 DNA: TGTGCCAGCAGCGTAGAGGGGCGCCACAATGAGCAGTTCTTC
V gene: TRBV11-3; clone size: NA; D gene: TRBD2; J gene: TRBJ2-1; CDR3 protein: CASSSSSGSFHNEQFF; CDR3 DNA: TGTGCCAGCAGCTCCTCTAGCGGGAGTTTCCACAATGAGCAGTTCTTC
V gene: TRBV5-1; clone size: NA; D gene: NA; J gene: TRBJ1-2; CDR3 protein: CASSLEGARYGYTF; CDR3 DNA: TGCGCCAGCAGCTTGGAAGGGGCCCGGTATGGCTACACCTTC
V gene: TRBV28; clone size: NA; D gene: TRBD1; J gene: TRBJ1-3; CDR3 protein: CASSLGQGVRNTIYF; CDR3 DNA: TGTGCCAGCAGTTTGGGACAGGGTGTGAGAAACACCATATATTTT
V gene: TRBV7-2; clone size: NA; D gene: TRBD2; J gene: TRBJ2-5; CDR3 protein: CATSGGRAGYQETQYF; CDR3 DNA: TGTGCCACCAGTGGCGGGAGGGCCGGGTACCAAGAGACCCAGTACTTC
V gene: TRBV21-1; clone size: NA; D gene: NA; J gene: TRBJ1-4; CDR3 protein: CASRGQTSTTEKLFF; CDR3 DNA: TGTGCCAGCAGAGGACAGACTTCAACTACTGAAAAACTGTTTTTT
V gene: TRBV7-3; clone size: NA; D gene: TRBD1; J gene: TRBJ2-3; CDR3 protein: CASSFRTGDADTQYF; CDR3 DNA: TGTGCCAGCAGCTTCCGGACAGGGGACGCAGATACGCAGTATTTT
V gene: TRBV27; clone size: NA; D gene: NA; J gene: TRBJ1-4; CDR3 protein: CASSGGWGWEKLFF; CDR3 DNA: TGTGCCAGCAGTGGGGGTTGGGGTTGGGAGAAACTGTTTTTT
V gene: TRBV13; clone size: NA; D gene: TRBD2; J gene: TRBJ2-1; CDR3 protein: CASRFPWGTSGSGSYNEQFF; CDR3 DNA: TGTGCCAGCAGATTTCCTTGGGGGACTAGCGGGAGTGGTTCCTACAATGAGCAGTTCTTC
V gene: TRBV7-3; clone size: NA; D gene: NA; J gene: TRBJ2-5; CDR3 protein: CASSSGHGGETQYF; CDR3 DNA: TGTGCCAGCAGCTCGGGACATGGGGGGGAGACCCAGTACTTC
V gene: TRBV7-2; clone size: NA; D gene: NA; J gene: TRBJ2-7; CDR3 protein: CASTSPRRLYEQYF; CDR3 DNA: TGTGCCAGCACTTCTCCGAGACGGTTATACGAGCAGTACTTC
V gene: TRBV4-1; clone size: NA; D gene: TRBD2; J gene: TRBJ2-1; CDR3 protein: CASSQVGTSRNNEQFF; CDR3 DNA: TGCGCCAGCAGCCAAGTAGGGACTAGCCGAAACAATGAGCAGTTCTTC
V gene: TRBV6-5; clone size: NA; D gene: NA; J gene: TRBJ2-3; CDR3 protein: CASSSGRATDTQYF; CDR3 DNA: TGTGCCAGCAGTTCGGGTCGGGCGACAGATACGCAGTATTTT
V gene: TRBV28; clone size: NA; D gene: NA; J gene: TRBJ2-7; CDR3 protein: CASSFVRREQYF; CDR3 DNA: TGTGCCAGCAGTTTTGTCCGGCGGGAGCAGTACTTC